One and the same sample provided the 17 T cell receptor beta chains below, sequenced in a study of beta chain features in type 1 diabetes. Study results and caveats: Type 1 diabetes patients had moderately but significantly shorter TCRB CDR3s in all four CD4+ subsets.

For these TCRs, the target antigens are not known. As every portion of the isolated RNA was reverse transcribed, the sequencing read expressed TCRB transcripts. The repertoire was sequenced with immunoSEQ multiplex PCR; TCRdb's copy has only in-frame clones and lacks some. In the table there are about 660,000 clones, more than 12% of which are singletons. The source material was naive CD4+ T cells from blood. Every receptor here comes from a man between 18 and 29 years old with type 1 diabetes.

The chain links TRBV4-2 to TRBJ1-4; 9 bases align to TRBD1. This CDR3 spans 13 amino acids. V lost 4 bases and J lost 12; bases outside the gene matches: 6. Germline V gene sequence: CDR1 LGHNA, CDR2 YNFKEQ. The CDR3 reads CASSRDREGELFF. Here the CDR3 DNA reads TGTGCCAGCAGCCGGGACAGGGAGGGAGAACTGTTTTTT.

The chain uses TRBV7-2 and TRBJ1-1, with TRBD1 identical over 8 bases. V lost 5 bases to trimming and J lost 10 bases; unmatched junction nucleotides: 6. Germline V gives CDR1 SGHTA, CDR2 FQGNSA. The CDR3 is 12 residues long. CDR3: CASSPPTGGAFF. As DNA, the CDR3 is TGTGCCAGCAGCCCTCCTACAGGGGGAGCTTTCTTT.

This chain links TRBV6-5 with TRBJ2-5; 8 nucleotides line up with TRBD1. The CDR3 runs 14 residues. The V segment lost 5 bases and the J segment 4 bases; nucleotides outside the gene matches: 6. From germline, CDR1 is MNHEY and CDR2 SVGAGI. The CDR3 loop reads CASSRTGLGETQYF. CDR3 nucleotide sequence: TGTGCCAGCAGTAGGACAGGGCTTGGAGAGACCCAGTACTTC.

The chain is built from TRBV5-8 and TRBJ2-5, with 8 bases that match TRBD1. Germline-derived CDR1 and CDR2 are SGHTS and YDEGEE. The J segment lost 5 bases and the V segment lost 5 bases, leaving 8 bases of the junction unmatched. The CDR3 loop spans 14 amino acids. The CDR3 nucleotides are TGTGCCAGCAGTAAATCAGGGGGCGAGGAGACCCAGTACTTC. Translated: CASSKSGGEETQYF.

The J gene is TRBJ1-3, the V gene TRBV7-2, with 7 bases fitting TRBD1. Germline V CDR1 and CDR2: SGHTA, FQGNSA. The CDR3 totals 14 residues. The ends lost 5 bases at V and 6 bases at J; junction bases unmatched: 7. The CDR3 nucleotides are TGTGCCAGCAGCATCCCGGGACAGCAAAACACCATATATTTT. Its protein product is CASSIPGQQNTIYF.

In its sample, this clone was seen a few times. This sequence joins TRBV15 and TRBJ2-5; D is unresolved. V was pared by 4 bases and J by 1 base, with 13 bases between. The CDR3 runs 15 residues. Germline values: CDR1 LNHNV, CDR2 YYDKDF (reference sequence). The DNA of the CDR3 is TGTGCCACCAGCAAGGGCAGATCCCGCCAAGAGACCCAGTACTTC. Protein sequence: CATSKGRSRQETQYF.

V usage is TRBV7-9 and J usage is TRBJ1-2; perhaps TRBD1 as D (5 bases). This CDR3 is 15 amino acids long. Germline values: CDR1 SEHNR, CDR2 FQNEAQ (reference sequence). V was clipped by 5 bases and J by 4 bases, with 17 bases between them. CDR3 bases: TGTGCCAGCAGCACCCGTAGAGGGACGAGCTATGGCTACACCTTC. The encoded protein is CASSTRRGTSYGYTF.

The V gene is TRBV5-4, the J gene TRBJ2-2; D not resolved. Trimming removed 6 bases from V and 1 base from J, with 10 bases in between. The CDR3 has 14 amino acids. Germline loops: CDR1 SGHNT, CDR2 YYREEE (reference sequence). CDR3 region: CASNKEWNTGELFF. The CDR3 DNA is TGTGCCAGCAATAAGGAGTGGAACACCGGGGAGCTGTTTTTT.

There are a few counts of this clone. The chain couples TRBV18 to TRBJ2-1; D is unclear. CDR3 length: 15 residues. Germline V lookup: CDR1 KGHSH, CDR2 LQKENI. V was cut by 5 bases and J by 9 bases, with 20 bases left in between. The CDR3 reads CASSAVALNMGEQFF. The CDR3 DNA reads TGTGCCAGCTCAGCCGTGGCCCTGAATATGGGTGAGCAGTTCTTC.

This chain joins TRBV5-1 and TRBJ2-3, with a possible D match to TRBD1 (6 bases). Germline V gene sequence: CDR1 SGHRS, CDR2 YFSETQ. This CDR3 has 16 amino acids. V gave up 2 bases and J gave up 0 bases, with 13 bases separating them. The CDR3 sequence is CASSFRQDPSTDTQYF. The CDR3 DNA reads TGCGCCAGCAGCTTTCGACAGGACCCCAGCACAGATACGCAGTATTTT.

This rearrangement joins TRBV10-3 to TRBJ1-2; no firm D call. Germline lookup yields CDR1 ENHRY and CDR2 SYGVKD. The V end lost 0 bases, the J end lost 4 bases, and 9 bases lay between the germline ends. This CDR3 is 14 amino acids long. This CDR3 is CAISESGRVYGYTF. CDR3 sequence (DNA): TGTGCCATCAGTGAGTCCGGCAGAGTCTATGGCTACACCTTC.

The genes are TRBV4-1 and TRBJ1-4; TRBD1 matches at 8 bases. The length of the CDR3 is 15 residues. V was clipped by 4 bases and J by 4 bases; unmatched bases: 5. CDR1 MGHRA and CDR2 YSYEKL come from the germline V gene. The CDR3 bases are TGCGCCAGCAGCCTCGGGGACAGGAATAATGAAAAACTGTTTTTT. Translated: CASSLGDRNNEKLFF.

The rearrangement links TRBV14 to TRBJ1-1; D possibly corresponds to TRBD1 (6 bases). Germline V gives CDR1 SGHDN, CDR2 FVKESK. This CDR3 contains 13 residues. The ends were cut back, 5 bases at V and 11 bases at J, with 18 bases in the middle. Here the CDR3 DNA reads TGTGCCAGCAGCTTAGTAGGGGGAAGAGGGGCTTTCTTT. Encoded protein: CASSLVGGRGAFF.

The chain employs TRBV28 and TRBJ2-7; D unresolved. This CDR3 is built from 14 residues. Germline lookup yields CDR1 MDHEN and CDR2 SYDVKM. Trimming pared 5 bases from V and 0 bases from J, leaving 11 bases between. In DNA, the CDR3 is TGTGCCAGCAGTCTCGGGTTTAGCTCCTACGAGCAGTACTTC. Translated: CASSLGFSSYEQYF.

In its sample, this clone was seen a few times. The chain links TRBV4-2 to TRBJ2-3; D is uncertain. Germline CDR1 reads LGHNA; CDR2 reads YNFKEQ. The ends were cut back, 0 bases at V and 3 bases at J, with 7 bases in the middle. The CDR3 covers 14 residues. The chain's CDR3 is CASSQEWGTDTQYF. CDR3 nucleotide sequence: TGTGCCAGCAGCCAAGAGTGGGGAACAGATACGCAGTATTTT.

This clone has only a few counts. The CDR3 protein is CASRRGWGLETQYF. CDR3 bases: TGTGCCAGCAGGAGGGGCTGGGGTTTAGAGACCCAGTACTTC. V and J are TRBV25-1 and TRBJ2-5; D could derive from TRBD1 or TRBD2 (5 bases each). Trimming took 6 bases from V and 4 from J, leaving 15 bases between them. CDR1 and CDR2 (germline): MGHDK, SYGVNS. This CDR3 is 14 amino acids long.

V and J are TRBV29-1 and TRBJ1-1; D call uncertain. Trimming took off 6 bases at V and 6 bases at J, with 20 bases between the two ends. CDR3 length equals 14 residues. Germline lookup yields CDR1 SQVTM and CDR2 ANQGSEA. For the CDR3, the DNA is TGCAGCGTCTCCTTGTGGGCAGGTTCAGCTGAAGCTTTCTTT. Translated, it gives CSVSLWAGSAEAFF.